A selection of T cell receptor beta chains follows, all from one sample in a study of metastatic and nonmetastatic thyroid tumors. MiXCR re-clonotyped the PCR reads for TCRdb. The profile shows over 30,000 clones, about 21% of them singletons. Sequenced sample: tumor tissue. These receptors all come from a male donor with papillary thyroid cancer or a benign thyroid nodule (not recorded which). Some clones in this sample may be carry-over from other donors' samples. CDR3s include the opening cysteine and the closing phenylalanine or tryptophan. D genes are given only for firm matches. The size entry is marked missing in some rows and otherwise reads once, few, many or a size class.

J,V,D,size,CDR3,DNA
TRBJ2-1,TRBV9,TRBD2,-,CASSDGTSEYNEQFF,TGTGCCAGCAGCGATGGGACTAGCGAGTACAATGAGCAGTTCTTC
TRBJ2-1,TRBV20-1,-,-,CSASEWTVYNDQFF,TGCAGTGCTAGTGAGTGGACAGTATACAATGATCAGTTCTTC
TRBJ1-2,TRBV6-6,TRBD1,few,CASSYSPMDRDNYGYTF,TGTGCCAGCAGTTACTCACCTATGGACAGGGACAACTATGGCTACACCTTC
TRBJ2-1,TRBV2,TRBD2,many,CASKGLGVENEQFF,TGTGCCAGCAAAGGACTAGGGGTTGAGAATGAGCAGTTCTTC
TRBJ1-1,TRBV4-2,-,many,CASSQDARGTEAFF,TGTGCCAGCAGCCAAGACGCTCGTGGGACCGAAGCTTTCTTT
TRBJ1-2,TRBV12-3/TRBV12-4,-,-,CASSEDWLNYGYTF,TGTGCCAGCAGCGAGGACTGGTTGAACTATGGTTACACCTTC
TRBJ2-5,TRBV27,TRBD1,few,CASSLYQGAGTQYF,TGTGCCAGCAGTTTATACCAGGGGGCTGGGACCCAGTACTTC
TRBJ2-1,TRBV20-1,TRBD2,-,CSAREASGSPYNDQFF,TGCAGTGCTAGAGAGGCTAGCGGGAGCCCCTACAATGATCAGTTCTTC
TRBJ1-2,TRBV11-2,-,-,CASSFRVTGRYGYTF,TGTGCCAGCAGCTTTAGGGTTACGGGGAGATATGGCTACACCTTC
TRBJ2-7,TRBV18,-,many,CASSPNTVDEQYF,TGTGCCAGCTCCCCTAACACCGTTGACGAGCAGTACTTC
TRBJ2-7,TRBV2,-,many,CASSERGYEQYF,TGTGCCAGCAGTGAACGAGGGTACGAGCAGTACTTC
TRBJ2-3,TRBV19,-,few,CASIIAQWASDTQYF,TGTGCCAGTATTATCGCCCAGTGGGCCTCAGATACGCAGTATTTT
TRBJ2-2,TRBV19,-,many,CASKDPRTLRASGELFF,TGTGCCAGTAAAGACCCCCGGACTCTGCGGGCCTCTGGGGAGCTGTTTTTT
TRBJ1-2,TRBV24-1,-,many,CATSDSGYGYTF,TGTGCCACCAGTGATTCGGGCTATGGCTACACCTTC
TRBJ2-3,TRBV6-5,-,few,CASSYSGGTQYF,TGTGCCAGCAGTTACTCTGGTGGTACGCAGTATTTT
TRBJ2-1,TRBV10-3,-,many,CATGARGSYNEQFF,TGTGCCACAGGGGCTAGGGGATCTTACAATGAGCAGTTCTTC
TRBJ2-2,TRBV5-1,-,many,CASSLARHTGELFF,TGCGCCAGCAGCTTGGCCCGCCACACCGGGGAGCTGTTTTTT
TRBJ1-3,TRBV2,TRBD1,-,CAIIGGTSGGNTIYF,TGTGCCATCATAGGGGGCACCTCGGGCGGAAACACCATATATTTT
TRBJ1-2,TRBV3-1,-,-,CASSQSRGYTF,TGTGCCAGCAGCCAATCAAGAGGCTACACCTTC
TRBJ2-1,TRBV20-1,TRBD2,-,CSAIAGASGRPDEQFF,TGCAGTGCTATTGCGGGGGCTAGCGGGAGGCCGGATGAGCAGTTCTTC
TRBJ1-1,TRBV6-4,-,many,CASSDSSRGTEAFF,TGTGCCAGCAGTGACTCGAGCCGGGGCACTGAAGCTTTCTTT
TRBJ2-1,TRBV7-3,-,-,CASSLRADAYNERFF,TGTGCCAGCAGCTTAAGGGCAGACGCCTACAATGAGCGGTTCTTC
TRBJ2-3,TRBV13,TRBD2,many,CASSFTSGGALGTDTQYF,TGTGCCAGCAGCTTTACTAGCGGGGGGGCTCTCGGCACAGATACGCAGTATTTT
TRBJ2-1,TRBV20-1,-,few,CSAKTTCYEQFF,TGCAGTGCCAAGACCACTTGTTACGAGCAGTTCTTC
TRBJ2-7,TRBV30,TRBD1,-,CAWSSGTGNEQYF,TGTGCCTGGAGTTCCGGGACAGGCAACGAGCAGTACTTC
TRBJ1-3,TRBV3-1,-,many,CASSQGLVALGNTIYF,TGTGCCAGCAGCCAAGGCCTCGTTGCACTGGGGAACACCATATATTTT
TRBJ2-3,TRBV5-1,-,many,CASRLRGDSTQYF,TGCGCCAGCAGACTAAGGGGGGACTCTACGCAGTATTTT
TRBJ2-2,TRBV5-1,-,-,CASSPGQNTGELFF,TGCGCCAGCAGCCCGGGACAGAACACCGGGGAGCTGTTTTTT
TRBJ2-1,TRBV2,TRBD1,-,CASSAPGTGIDNEQFF,TGTGCCAGCAGTGCCCCGGGGACAGGGATCGACAATGAGCAGTTCTTC
TRBJ2-5,TRBV7-2,-,many,CASTSGSVAWTQYF,TGTGCCAGCACCTCGGGCTCCGTAGCGTGGACCCAGTACTTC
TRBJ2-2,TRBV6-2/TRBV6-3,-,-,CAISYSMGSWSPGELFF,TGTGCCATCAGTTACTCGATGGGTAGCTGGAGTCCCGGGGAGCTGTTTTTT
TRBJ2-7,TRBV15,-,-,CATSKTCLSYEQYF,TGTGCCACCAGCAAGACATGTCTCTCCTACGAGCAGTACTTC
TRBJ1-2,TRBV28,-,many,CASGRAGTHYYTF,TGTGCCAGCGGGCGAGCCGGGACACACTACTACACCTTC
TRBJ2-7,TRBV10-2,-,medium-sized,CASSEGGHLGYEQYF,TGCGCCAGCAGTGAGGGAGGGCACCTAGGCTACGAGCAGTACTTC
TRBJ2-6,TRBV28,-,many,CASISRDSGANVLTF,TGTGCCAGCATCAGCAGGGACTCTGGGGCCAACGTCCTGACTTTC
TRBJ2-5,TRBV7-9,TRBD1,few,CASSAGTGGRSETRYF,TGTGCCAGCAGCGCTGGGACAGGGGGCCGATCGGAGACCCGGTACTTC
TRBJ2-1,TRBV11-2,TRBD2,-,CASSLVVSGGNNEQFF,TGTGCCAGCAGCCTAGTCGTTTCGGGAGGAAACAATGAGCAGTTCTTC
TRBJ2-1,TRBV20-1,-,-,CSARVNVCEQFF,TGCAGTGCTAGAGTCAACGTATGTGAGCAGTTCTTC
TRBJ1-4,TRBV9,TRBD1,many,CASSVGQGNEKLFF,TGTGCCAGCAGCGTAGGACAGGGGAATGAAAAACTGTTTTTT
TRBJ2-5,TRBV12-3/TRBV12-4,-,few,CASSLVGGYETQYF,TGTGCCAGCAGTTTAGTCGGTGGGTACGAGACCCAGTACTTC
TRBJ2-1,TRBV6-5,-,few,CASIRDWLWYGEQFF,TGTGCCAGCATCCGGGACTGGCTCTGGTATGGTGAGCAGTTCTTC
TRBJ1-1,TRBV18,-,many,CASSPIGNTEAFF,TGTGCCAGCTCACCAATCGGTAACACTGAAGCTTTCTTT
TRBJ1-2,TRBV5-1,-,-,CASSLASRGVLVDGYTF,TGCGCCAGCAGCTTGGCTTCTCGGGGTGTGTTGGTCGATGGCTACACCTTC
TRBJ2-1,TRBV24-1,-,few,CSASDSRVHFF,TGTTCCGCCAGTGATTCTCGGGTCCATTTCTTC
TRBJ2-1,TRBV5-1,TRBD1,once,CASSLTGTVFSEQFF,TGCGCCAGCAGCTTGACCGGGACAGTTTTCTCTGAGCAGTTCTTC
TRBJ2-2,TRBV18,-,many,CASSEVRGAQTGELFF,TGTGCCAGCTCAGAAGTACGGGGGGCGCAAACCGGGGAGCTGTTTTTT
TRBJ1-1,TRBV6-4,-,-,CASSDSGDGNTEAFF,TGTGCCAGCAGTGACTCAGGGGACGGGAACACTGAAGCTTTCTTT
TRBJ1-2,TRBV7-2,-,many,CASSLTSTGVGYTF,TGTGCCAGCAGCTTGACATCAACCGGGGTTGGCTACACCTTC
TRBJ1-2,TRBV6-5,-,many,CASSYKGEGYTF,TGTGCCAGCAGTTACAAGGGGGAAGGCTACACCTTC
TRBJ2-5,TRBV2,-,many,CASNLGQIQETQYF,TGTGCCAGCAATTTAGGACAGATCCAAGAGACCCAGTACTTC
TRBJ2-7,TRBV7-2,-,medium-sized,CASSFGSSTTTEQYF,TGTGCCAGCAGCTTCGGAAGCAGTACTACTACTGAGCAGTACTTC
TRBJ1-1,TRBV7-6,-,many,CASSFLVNTEAFF,TGTGCCAGCAGCTTTCTGGTGAACACTGAAGCTTTCTTT
TRBJ2-3,TRBV5-1,-,many,CASSSSRVEDTQYF,TGCGCCAGCAGCTCATCGCGAGTTGAAGATACGCAGTATTTT
TRBJ1-1,TRBV10-2,-,many,CASMGRSNTEAFF,TGCGCCAGCATGGGCCGATCGAACACTGAAGCTTTCTTT
TRBJ2-7,TRBV6-1,TRBD1,medium-sized,CASILPGQGENEQYF,TGTGCCAGCATTCTACCGGGACAGGGGGAGAACGAGCAGTACTTC
TRBJ2-7,TRBV6-1,-,few,CASKDGYCEQYF,TGTGCCAGCAAAGACGGATACTGCGAGCAGTACTTC
TRBJ2-1,TRBV6-5,-,few,CASSYPRPEQFF,TGTGCCAGCAGTTACCCACGTCCTGAGCAGTTCTTC
TRBJ1-1,TRBV5-1,TRBD1,many,CASSLRSTGGLTEAFF,TGCGCCAGCAGCCTCCGCTCGACAGGGGGGTTAACTGAAGCTTTCTTT
TRBJ2-6,TRBV5-1,-,-,CASISLGGGSGANVLTF,TGCGCCAGCATTTCTTTGGGGGGCGGCTCTGGGGCCAACGTCCTGACTTTC
TRBJ2-7,TRBV20-1,TRBD1,medium-sized,CSAGTVSYEQYF,TGCAGTGCTGGGACAGTTTCCTACGAGCAGTACTTC